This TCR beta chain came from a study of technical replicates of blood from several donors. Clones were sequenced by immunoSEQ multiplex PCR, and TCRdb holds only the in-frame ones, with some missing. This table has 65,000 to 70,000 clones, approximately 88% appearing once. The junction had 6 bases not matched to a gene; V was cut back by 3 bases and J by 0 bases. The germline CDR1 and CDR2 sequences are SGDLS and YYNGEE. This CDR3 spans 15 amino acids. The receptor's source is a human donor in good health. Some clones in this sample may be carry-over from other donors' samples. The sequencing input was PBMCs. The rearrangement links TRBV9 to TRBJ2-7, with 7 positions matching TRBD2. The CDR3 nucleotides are TGTGCCAGCAGCGCGTTAGCGGGCCTCTCCTACGAGCAGTACTTC. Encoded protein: CASSALAGLSYEQYF.